This is a list of T cell receptor beta chains from one sample in a study of T cell changes during pregnancy in multiple sclerosis. Assay: immunoSEQ multiplex PCR; the TCRdb copy retains only in-frame clones and omits some. This sample carries under 85,000 clones, 90% of them seen once, and the ten largest clones take around 1.5%. The sample in question was peripheral blood, obtained in the third trimester of pregnancy. The receptors come from a female donor with multiple sclerosis, enrolled in a pregnancy study. Each CDR3 is given with its conserved first and last residue. Each record gives: J gene, V gene, clone size, D gene, CDR3 protein, CDR3 DNA. D genes are given only for firm matches. Rows give clone size only sometimes, using once, few, many, or a class for an expanded clone.

J gene: TRBJ1-5
V gene: TRBV5-5
clone size: NA
D gene: NA
CDR3 protein: CASSWETGQPQHF
CDR3 DNA: TGTGCCAGCAGCTGGGAGACGGGACAGCCCCAGCATTTT

J gene: TRBJ1-1
V gene: TRBV4-3
clone size: NA
D gene: NA
CDR3 protein: CASSRGRGTEAFF
CDR3 DNA: TGCGCCAGCAGCCGAGGCAGGGGCACTGAAGCTTTCTTT

J gene: TRBJ1-5
V gene: TRBV7-6
clone size: NA
D gene: TRBD1
CDR3 protein: CASSQDRVGQPQHF
CDR3 DNA: TGTGCCAGCAGCCAGGACAGGGTAGGTCAGCCCCAGCATTTT

J gene: TRBJ2-1
V gene: TRBV12-5
clone size: NA
D gene: NA
CDR3 protein: CASGLALMGGTDEQFF
CDR3 DNA: TGTGCTAGTGGTTTGGCCTTAATGGGCGGGACAGATGAGCAGTTCTTC

J gene: TRBJ1-2
V gene: TRBV6-5
clone size: NA
D gene: NA
CDR3 protein: CASSRQLANYGYTF
CDR3 DNA: TGTGCCAGCAGCCGACAGCTAGCTAACTATGGCTACACCTTC

J gene: TRBJ2-3
V gene: TRBV5-1
clone size: NA
D gene: TRBD2
CDR3 protein: CASSLISGVGMDTQYF
CDR3 DNA: TGCGCCAGCAGCTTGATTAGCGGGGTAGGAATGGATACGCAGTATTTT

J gene: TRBJ2-2
V gene: TRBV6-5
clone size: NA
D gene: NA
CDR3 protein: CAPPTGELFF
CDR3 DNA: TGTGCCCCCCCGACCGGGGAGCTGTTTTTT

J gene: TRBJ2-7
V gene: TRBV5-1
clone size: once
D gene: TRBD2
CDR3 protein: CASSLSTSGPYEQYF
CDR3 DNA: TGCGCCAGCAGCTTGTCTACTAGCGGTCCTTACGAGCAGTACTTC

J gene: TRBJ2-3
V gene: TRBV6-5
clone size: NA
D gene: TRBD2
CDR3 protein: CASSLRETDTQYF
CDR3 DNA: TGTGCCAGCAGTTTGCGGGAGACAGATACGCAGTATTTT

J gene: TRBJ2-1
V gene: TRBV2
clone size: NA
D gene: NA
CDR3 protein: CASSEQGGEQFF
CDR3 DNA: TGTGCCAGCAGTGAACAAGGGGGTGAGCAGTTCTTC

J gene: TRBJ2-5
V gene: TRBV7-6
clone size: NA
D gene: TRBD1
CDR3 protein: CASRTGGGETQYF
CDR3 DNA: TGTGCCAGCAGGACAGGGGGCGGCGAGACCCAGTACTTC

J gene: TRBJ2-5
V gene: TRBV4-1
clone size: NA
D gene: TRBD2
CDR3 protein: CASSQDLGLAGGQETQYF
CDR3 DNA: TGCGCCAGCAGCCAAGATCTGGGACTAGCGGGGGGTCAAGAGACCCAGTACTTC

J gene: TRBJ2-7
V gene: TRBV4-3
clone size: NA
D gene: NA
CDR3 protein: CASSQGRGEGIYEQYF
CDR3 DNA: TGCGCCAGCAGCCAAGGGAGGGGCGAGGGAATCTACGAGCAGTACTTC

J gene: TRBJ2-7
V gene: TRBV5-1
clone size: NA
D gene: NA
CDR3 protein: CASSPQAGDEQYF
CDR3 DNA: TGCGCCAGCAGCCCCCAGGCAGGGGACGAGCAGTACTTC

J gene: TRBJ1-1
V gene: TRBV2
clone size: once
D gene: NA
CDR3 protein: CAISPRAVMNTEAFF
CDR3 DNA: TGTGCCATCAGCCCGAGGGCGGTGATGAACACTGAAGCTTTCTTT

J gene: TRBJ2-3
V gene: TRBV10-3
clone size: NA
D gene: TRBD2
CDR3 protein: CAISEKREKDTQYF
CDR3 DNA: TGTGCCATCAGTGAGAAGCGGGAGAAAGATACGCAGTATTTT

J gene: TRBJ1-2
V gene: TRBV18
clone size: NA
D gene: TRBD1
CDR3 protein: CASSQDRVKGYTF
CDR3 DNA: TGTGCCAGCTCACAAGACAGGGTAAAGGGCTACACCTTC

J gene: TRBJ1-5
V gene: TRBV4-3
clone size: NA
D gene: NA
CDR3 protein: CASSQFRAVYQPQHF
CDR3 DNA: TGCGCCAGCAGCCAATTTCGTGCGGTATATCAGCCCCAGCATTTT

J gene: TRBJ2-3
V gene: TRBV29-1
clone size: NA
D gene: NA
CDR3 protein: CSVVQQGTTDTQYF
CDR3 DNA: TGCAGCGTTGTACAACAGGGAACCACAGATACGCAGTATTTT

J gene: TRBJ2-7
V gene: TRBV5-6
clone size: once
D gene: TRBD2
CDR3 protein: CASSLGFRLAGRITYEQYF
CDR3 DNA: TGTGCCAGCAGCTTAGGTTTTCGGCTAGCGGGAAGAATAACCTACGAGCAGTACTTC

J gene: TRBJ1-5
V gene: TRBV30
clone size: few
D gene: TRBD1
CDR3 protein: CAWGQGGQPQHF
CDR3 DNA: TGTGCCTGGGGACAGGGAGGACAGCCCCAGCATTTT

J gene: TRBJ2-7
V gene: TRBV12-5
clone size: NA
D gene: TRBD1
CDR3 protein: CASGGDRAYEQYF
CDR3 DNA: TGTGCTAGTGGTGGGGACAGGGCCTACGAGCAGTACTTC

J gene: TRBJ2-5
V gene: TRBV2
clone size: NA
D gene: TRBD2
CDR3 protein: CASRRTSGGGETQYF
CDR3 DNA: TGTGCCAGCAGACGGACTAGCGGGGGGGGAGAGACCCAGTACTTC

J gene: TRBJ1-1
V gene: TRBV30
clone size: NA
D gene: NA
CDR3 protein: CAWSSGRTEAFF
CDR3 DNA: TGTGCCTGGAGTAGCGGGCGGACTGAAGCTTTCTTT

J gene: TRBJ2-7
V gene: TRBV7-9
clone size: NA
D gene: TRBD2
CDR3 protein: CASSSIEGGPYEQYF
CDR3 DNA: TGTGCCAGCAGCTCAATCGAGGGAGGGCCCTACGAGCAGTACTTC

J gene: TRBJ1-2
V gene: TRBV30
clone size: NA
D gene: TRBD1
CDR3 protein: CAWTTQGAYGYTF
CDR3 DNA: TGTGCCTGGACCACGCAGGGGGCGTATGGCTACACCTTC

J gene: TRBJ2-5
V gene: TRBV19
clone size: NA
D gene: NA
CDR3 protein: CASSIGIQETQYF
CDR3 DNA: TGTGCCAGTAGTATCGGGATACAAGAGACCCAGTACTTC

J gene: TRBJ2-7
V gene: TRBV7-2
clone size: once
D gene: NA
CDR3 protein: CASSLDRRSTYF
CDR3 DNA: TGTGCCAGCAGCTTAGATCGCCGGAGTACGTACTTC

J gene: TRBJ1-2
V gene: TRBV30
clone size: once
D gene: NA
CDR3 protein: CAWSVIQAQGYTF
CDR3 DNA: TGTGCCTGGAGTGTAATCCAGGCCCAGGGCTACACCTTC

J gene: TRBJ2-3
V gene: TRBV6-5
clone size: NA
D gene: TRBD1
CDR3 protein: CASSLGQGADTQYF
CDR3 DNA: TGTGCCAGCAGTTTAGGACAGGGGGCAGATACGCAGTATTTT

J gene: TRBJ1-1
V gene: TRBV6-6
clone size: NA
D gene: TRBD1
CDR3 protein: CASGQGGQGTEAFF
CDR3 DNA: TGTGCCAGCGGCCAGGGGGGACAGGGCACTGAAGCTTTCTTT

J gene: TRBJ1-4
V gene: TRBV29-1
clone size: NA
D gene: NA
CDR3 protein: CSVGAEGTNEKLFF
CDR3 DNA: TGCAGCGTTGGTGCGGAAGGAACTAATGAAAAACTGTTTTTT

J gene: TRBJ2-3
V gene: TRBV4-3
clone size: NA
D gene: TRBD1
CDR3 protein: CASSQEGAGTGFPDTQYF
CDR3 DNA: TGCGCCAGCAGCCAAGAAGGTGCGGGGACAGGGTTTCCAGATACGCAGTATTTT

J gene: TRBJ2-1
V gene: TRBV5-1
clone size: NA
D gene: NA
CDR3 protein: CASSLVWEDEQFF
CDR3 DNA: TGCGCCAGCAGCTTGGTTTGGGAGGATGAGCAGTTCTTC

J gene: TRBJ2-7
V gene: TRBV7-8
clone size: once
D gene: TRBD1
CDR3 protein: CASSLRPGQGDEQYF
CDR3 DNA: TGTGCCAGCAGCTTGCGACCGGGACAGGGGGACGAGCAGTACTTC

J gene: TRBJ2-1
V gene: TRBV30
clone size: NA
D gene: NA
CDR3 protein: CAWSPLGLSYNEQFF
CDR3 DNA: TGTGCCTGGAGTCCCTTGGGACTGTCCTACAATGAGCAGTTCTTC

J gene: TRBJ2-3
V gene: TRBV9
clone size: NA
D gene: TRBD2
CDR3 protein: CASSVPAGAGTDTQYF
CDR3 DNA: TGTGCCAGCAGCGTCCCAGCGGGGGCGGGCACAGATACGCAGTATTTT

J gene: TRBJ2-6
V gene: TRBV18
clone size: few
D gene: TRBD1
CDR3 protein: CASSPGQGSPGANVLTF
CDR3 DNA: TGTGCCAGCTCGCCGGGACAGGGTTCCCCTGGGGCCAACGTCCTGACTTTC

J gene: TRBJ2-1
V gene: TRBV19
clone size: NA
D gene: TRBD2
CDR3 protein: CASSIGGGSSYNEQFF
CDR3 DNA: TGTGCCAGTAGTATAGGGGGCGGGAGCTCCTACAATGAGCAGTTCTTC

J gene: TRBJ1-5
V gene: TRBV19
clone size: NA
D gene: NA
CDR3 protein: CASSPRRGNQPQHF
CDR3 DNA: TGTGCCAGTAGTCCAAGGCGGGGAAATCAGCCCCAGCATTTT

J gene: TRBJ2-5
V gene: TRBV5-1
clone size: NA
D gene: TRBD2
CDR3 protein: CASSFGTTVPIEETQYF
CDR3 DNA: TGCGCCAGCAGCTTCGGGACTACGGTTCCCATCGAAGAGACCCAGTACTTC

J gene: TRBJ2-3
V gene: TRBV30
clone size: NA
D gene: NA
CDR3 protein: CAWEADTQYF
CDR3 DNA: TGTGCCTGGGAGGCAGATACGCAGTATTTT